The source of this T cell receptor (beta chain) is a study of T-cell reconstitution after alpha-beta-depleted transplantation in children. Using unique molecular identifiers, the investigators prepared the TCRbeta library. TCRdb analysed the PCR reads with MiXCR anew, one entry per CDR3 protein. In the table there are 250,000 to 300,000 distinct CDR3 sequences, roughly 9.5% of which are singletons. This clonotype was seen more than once but under ten times. J lost 2 bases, V lost 1 base, and 8 bases had no gene match. CDR1 and CDR2 (germline): SGHDT, YYEEEE. The CDR3 has 16 amino acids. The V gene is TRBV5-6, the J gene TRBJ2-7, with TRBD1 matching over 8 bases. The source was PBMCs from the stem cell graft donor, collected from the stem cell graft. The receptor was derived from a human donor who donated a stem cell graft to a child with SCID. CDR3 residues: CASSLFQGASTYEQYF. The CDR3 nucleotides are TGTGCCAGCAGCTTGTTTCAGGGGGCGAGCACCTACGAGCAGTACTTC. The complete variable domain, with remaining parts taken from reference TRBV5-6 and TRBJ2-7, reads DAGVTQSPTHLIKTRGQQVTLRCSPKSGHDTVSWYQQALGQGPQFIFQYYEEEERQRGNFPDRFSGHQFPNYSSELNVNALLLGDSALYLCASSLFQGASTYEQYFGPGTRLTVT.